This T cell receptor (beta chain) was identified in a study of blood T cell repertoires in COVID-19. Study at large: The origin of the acute and convalescent COVID-19 samples was the United States, Italy and Spain.

V was pared by 6 bases and J by 4 bases, with 3 bases of the junction left unmatched. This CDR3 comprises 13 residues. Germline V gives CDR1 SNHLY, CDR2 FYNNEI. The count of this clone is one. TCRdb's copy holds only in-frame clones and misses some; the assay was immunoSEQ multiplex PCR. This table holds 200,000 to 300,000 clones, more than 75% found once. The sample comprised peripheral blood. The TCR was taken from a woman between 50 and 59 years old with acute or convalescent COVID-19. The chain is built from TRBV2 and TRBJ1-2; 9 positions agree with TRBD1. The DNA of the CDR3 is TGTGCCAGCAGAGGGACAGGGACCTATGGCTACACCTTC. It specifies CASRGTGTYGYTF.